Listed below are T cell receptor beta chains from one sample, sequenced in a study of blood T cells in healthy people across ages. TCRdb fed the 5' RACE reads into MiXCR, producing one record per CDR3 protein. The sample holds about 1.4 million distinct CDR3 sequences, roughly 60% seen once. Input material: blood. These receptors were obtained from a man aged 18 to 29 in good health. Both conserved end residues are trimmed from each CDR3. The order of the fields is V gene, CDR3 protein.

V: TRBV29-1
CDR3: SERDRGPEY

V: TRBV6-5
CDR3: ATIDRAAYEQY

V: TRBV20-1
CDR3: SARDARGLF

V: TRBV14
CDR3: ASRKTQGASGGYT

V: TRBV29-1
CDR3: SVVGDRGRGNEKLF

V: TRBV9
CDR3: ASSPGPALEQY

V: TRBV5-6
CDR3: ASSLTAAEANVLT

V: TRBV4-2
CDR3: ASSPIVTPEGTVQF

V: TRBV10-3
CDR3: AISESLDRDKETQY

V: TRBV7-2
CDR3: ASSKRQQTGDYNSPLH

V: TRBV4-3
CDR3: ASSPTMGNTEAF

V: TRBV29-1
CDR3: SVGRLLKETQY

V: TRBV4-1
CDR3: ASSQGGYTGELF

V: TRBV4-1
CDR3: ASSPETTDTQY

V: TRBV29-1
CDR3: SVDRGREGNEKLF

V: TRBV7-2
CDR3: ASSLNFGYQETQY

V: TRBV11-2
CDR3: ASSPGQLMNTEAF

V: TRBV5-1
CDR3: ASSLVLAGGTEQF

V: TRBV14
CDR3: ASSIRQGGEQY

V: TRBV11-2
CDR3: ASSLEPTGRTYEQY

V: TRBV12-3/TRBV12-4
CDR3: ASSFGGVPHNEQF

V: TRBV7-6
CDR3: ASSLVGGKSTDTQY

V: TRBV12-3/TRBV12-4
CDR3: ASRRGPSSYEQY

V: TRBV29-1
CDR3: SVEDGGGRSYGYT

V: TRBV12-3/TRBV12-4
CDR3: ASSSRGIRDTEAF

V: TRBV6-2/TRBV6-3
CDR3: ASRPPQYRGNNEKLF

V: TRBV27
CDR3: ASAGGGDGYT

V: TRBV4-2
CDR3: ASSQETGILDTQY

V: TRBV27
CDR3: ASSPRGAPQDTQY

V: TRBV20-1
CDR3: SARRMGQGNYGYT

V: TRBV4-1
CDR3: ASSPGLAGVVQAYEQY

V: TRBV20-1
CDR3: SAARKGGDTQY

V: TRBV3-1
CDR3: ASSQRIFGGIPNEQF

V: TRBV7-6
CDR3: ASSSKAQGGGEQY

V: TRBV11-2
CDR3: ASSSGGPQF

V: TRBV10-3
CDR3: ATRAPGDTEAF

V: TRBV7-9
CDR3: ASSWGDRGRETQY

V: TRBV6-2/TRBV6-3
CDR3: ASSPTATEAF

V: TRBV6-5
CDR3: ASSWYRGRTDTQY

V: TRBV6-6
CDR3: ASSYYVGGTRNEKLF

V: TRBV18
CDR3: ASSPPRGKRGLYEQY

V: TRBV5-1
CDR3: ASSPRRGGEKLF